This TCR beta chain was profiled in a study of breast tumors, draining lymph nodes, adjacent tissues. TCRdb itself ran the multiplex PCR reads through MiXCR, one entry per CDR3 protein. Of 200,000 to 300,000 distinct CDR3 sequences in the sample, around 30% were seen once. Findings and caveats of the study: Compared with lymph nodes, tumors were less diverse; compared with nontumor tissue, more. The data were judged consistent with most tumor T cells coming from lymph node and expanding in tumor.

There are many counts of this clonotype. Its specificity is not known. Breast cancer patients provided tissue from their axillary draining lymph nodes. Sequences were obtained from axillary lymph node tissue. This receptor was taken from a female donor with breast cancer. Some clones in this sample may be carry-over from other donors' samples.

The chain's CDR3 is CASSVGGFEYNEQFF. The CDR3 DNA is TGTGCCAGCAGCGTAGGGGGATTTGAATACAATGAGCAGTTCTTC. The chain couples TRBV9 to TRBJ2-1, with D uncertain. Germline CDR1 SGDLS, CDR2 YYNGEE. Trimming stripped 0 bases from V and 4 bases from J, with 11 bases between. This CDR3 comprises 15 residues. The complete variable domain, with remaining parts taken from reference TRBV9 and TRBJ2-1, reads DSGVTQTPKHLITATGQRVTLRCSPRSGDLSVYWYQQSLDQGLQFLIQYYNGEERAKGNILERFSAQQFPDLHSELNLSSLELGDSALYFCASSVGGFEYNEQFFGPGTRLTVL.